This T cell receptor (beta chain) was sequenced during a study of tumor-infiltrating lymphocytes in primary liver carcinoma. Constant-region priming of approximately 500 ng total RNA yielded TCR beta cDNA. Slightly modified ARM-PCR with three nested multiplex PCR rounds yielded TCR beta libraries. TRBV1-TRBV30 forward primers paired with a C-beta reverse primer drove the first two PCR rounds, 10 cycles each. TCRdb ran MiXCR on the multiplex PCR reads and lists one entry per CDR3 protein. The repertoire includes tens of thousands of distinct CDR3 sequences, approximately 77% of them detected once, and roughly a fifth sits in the top ten. DNA and RNA were both co-extracted from about 19-30 mg of bulk tissue that had not been sorted. Trimming removed 6 bases from V and 7 bases from J, with 16 bases in between. The CDR3 extends over 15 amino acids. The germline gives CDR1 MNHNY, CDR2 SVGAGI (reference sequence).

The rearrangement uses TRBV6-6 and TRBJ2-6; possible D gene TRBD2, 5 bases. This TCR was sampled from a middle-aged man with primary liver carcinoma and hepatitis B virus infection. Sequencing was done on a sample of liver tumor tissue from sampling region 1. The subset: tumor region T1, superior pole. This CDR3 is CASRSGDAVANVLTF. CDR3 DNA sequence: TGTGCCAGCAGGTCCGGGGATGCTGTTGCCAACGTCCTGACTTTC.